A selection of T cell receptor beta chains follows, all from one sample in a study of OX40 agonist ivuxolimab in advanced cancers. The protocol was immunoSEQ multiplex PCR, while the TCRdb copy is restricted to in-frame clones and leaves out a portion. The table includes fewer than 85,000 clones, 85% to 90% detected once. Sequenced material: CD4+ or CD8+ T cells sorted from blood, taken in a trial of the OX40 agonist ivuxolimab. The receptor set was obtained from an adult with an advanced solid tumor such as melanoma, head and neck, liver or kidney cancer. CDR3s include the opening cysteine and the closing phenylalanine or tryptophan. The D gene is left open where the match is weak. The size of a clone is reported for some rows only, either as once, few or many, or as a class for expanded clones.

d_call	v_call	j_call	clone_size	cdr3_aa	cdr3_nt
.	TRBV5-4	TRBJ1-5	.	CASSLWRTGHLSLSNQPQHF	TGTGCCAGCAGCTTGTGGCGAACGGGACACCTTAGCCTTAGCAATCAGCCCCAGCATTTT
.	TRBV27	TRBJ1-1	.	CASSYQGGGWDTEAFF	TGTGCCAGCAGTTACCAGGGAGGCGGTTGGGACACTGAAGCTTTCTTT
.	TRBV6-5	TRBJ1-5	few	CASSYDSNQPQHF	TGTGCCAGCAGTTACGACAGCAATCAGCCCCAGCATTTT
.	TRBV9	TRBJ1-4	.	CASSTRQDNEKLFF	TGTGCCAGCAGCACAAGACAGGATAATGAAAAACTGTTTTTT
.	TRBV30	TRBJ1-5	.	CAWSLKSGLDQPQHF	TGTGCCTGGAGTCTAAAATCGGGATTAGATCAGCCCCAGCATTTT
.	TRBV6-5	TRBJ2-7	.	CASQHGAYEQYF	TGTGCCAGCCAACACGGAGCCTACGAGCAGTACTTC
TRBD2	TRBV6-5	TRBJ2-7	.	CASSYWASGTGEQYF	TGTGCCAGCAGTTACTGGGCTAGCGGGACGGGTGAGCAGTACTTC
.	TRBV28	TRBJ1-4	.	CASRQGREKLFF	TGTGCCAGCAGACAGGGACGGGAAAAACTGTTTTTT
.	TRBV28	TRBJ1-3	.	CASSLVGNTIYF	TGTGCCAGCAGTTTGGTGGGAAACACCATATATTTT
TRBD1	TRBV7-9	TRBJ1-2	.	CASSHGTDYGYTF	TGTGCCAGCAGTCACGGGACAGACTATGGCTACACCTTC
.	TRBV7-9	TRBJ2-3	.	CASSLQDTHTDTQYF	TGTGCCAGCAGCTTACAGGACACTCACACAGATACGCAGTATTTT
TRBD1	TRBV11-1	TRBJ2-1	.	CASSLSYTGGWNEQFF	TGTGCCAGCAGCTTGTCGTATACAGGGGGCTGGAATGAGCAGTTCTTC
TRBD2	TRBV7-6	TRBJ2-2	.	CASSHTSGGTGELFF	TGTGCCAGCAGTCATACTAGCGGGGGCACCGGGGAGCTGTTTTTT
.	TRBV27	TRBJ2-3	.	CASSLSWGTDTQYF	TGTGCCAGCAGTTTATCCTGGGGCACAGATACGCAGTATTTT